One sample yielded the 27 T cell receptor beta chains listed below, sequenced in a study of vaccination and CD4 T cells after COVID-19 (dated by TCRdb to the early 2020s). Library creation used PCR. The reads were generated on an Illumina iSeq 100. DNA from cultured CD4+ T cells was subjected to TCR sequencing with the Oncomine TCR Beta short-read assay at the Johns Hopkins FTIC core. Genomic DNA was extracted from the cultured CD4+ T cells with the QIAamp micro DNA kit. TCRdb applied fastp at Q25 and MiXCR to the public reads, then kept only in-frame beta chains. Each entry is one CDR3 protein sequence, shown with its most common DNA and genes. This sample lists 9,500 to 14,000 distinct CDR3 sequences; 37% were detected once. Of the sample, approximately 15% falls within the top ten clones. Taken with the paper, the label for treatment or condition translates to: approximately nine-day PBMC culture with coronavirus spike peptide pools or control peptides (ViraFEST assay). CD4+ T cells from unexposed donors were collected before the COVID-19 pandemic (2011-2018).

No antigens are known for them. The sequencing input was CD4+ T cells from blood, cultured in vitro. The receptors derive from a human donor in good health.

This clonotype has more than one count but fewer than ten. The V call is TRBV19, the J call TRBJ1-2; maybe TRBD1 (6 bases). Germline CDR1 and CDR2: LNHDA and SQIVND (reference sequence). V shed 2 bases and J shed 7 bases, with 14 bases lying between them. This CDR3 comprises 14 residues. As DNA, the CDR3 is TGTGCCAGTAGTATACCAGGGGCTTTAGGTGGCTACACCTTC. Protein sequence: CASSIPGALGGYTF.

The gene calls are TRBV19 and TRBJ2-3; 7 nucleotides align to TRBD2. Germline trimming cut 4 bases from V and 5 bases from J; bases unmatched to any gene: 0. This CDR3 is built from 12 residues. Germline V CDR1 and CDR2: LNHDA, SQIVND (reference sequence). CDR3: CASSTSGDTQYF. In DNA, the CDR3 is TGTGCCAGTAGTACTAGCGGAGATACGCAGTATTTT.

This clonotype was seen a few times. This CDR3 reads CASSDREGYAEAFF. Written as DNA, the CDR3 is TGTGCCAGCAGTGACAGGGAGGGGTACGCTGAAGCTTTCTTT. J is TRBJ1-1 and V is TRBV6-1; D might be TRBD1 (5 bases). V shed 3 bases and J shed 6 bases, with 14 bases lying between them. Per the germline V gene, CDR1 is MNHNS and CDR2 is SASEGT. The CDR3 is 14 residues long.

The chain carries TRBV5-4 and TRBJ1-1, with 7 positions matching TRBD1. The V gene's germline CDR1 is SGHNT and CDR2 YYREEE (reference sequence). The CDR3 has 12 amino acids. The CDR3 DNA is TGTGGGCCCTACAGGGGGAACACTGAAGCTTTCTTT. Its protein product is CGPYRGNTEAFF.

This clonotype was observed a few times. The V call is TRBV12-3 or TRBV12-4, the J call TRBJ2-5; 8 bases match TRBD2. V lost 5 bases and J lost 5; bases outside the gene matches: 7. The CDR3 is 14 residues long. CDR3 DNA sequence: TGTGCCAGCAGTCCAAGCGGGAGTGGGGAGACCCAGTACTTC. Amino acid sequence: CASSPSGSGETQYF.

This clonotype was detected only a few times. This sequence joins TRBV12-3 or TRBV12-4 and TRBJ2-7, with D tentatively TRBD2 (5 bases). This CDR3 spans 12 amino acids. The V gene lost 3 bases and the J gene lost 9 bases, with 12 bases spanning the gap. The CDR3 DNA follows: TGTGCCAGCAGTTTTGGGGATAGCGCGCAGTACTTC. Translating gives CASSFGDSAQYF.

This chain uses TRBV7-9 with TRBJ1-1; 9 bases agree with TRBD1. CDR1 and CDR2 from the germline V gene are SEHNR and FQNEAQ (reference sequence). The CDR3 sequence is 14 residues long. J gave up 0 bases and V 5 bases, and 1 base lay outside the gene matches. CDR3 nucleotides: TGTGCCAGCAGCCGGACAGGGGTGAACACTGAAGCTTTCTTT. Protein product: CASSRTGVNTEAFF.

This clonotype was detected a few times. This chain connects TRBV7-8 to TRBJ2-3; the match to TRBD2 covers 9 bases. This CDR3 is 15 amino acids long. Germline-derived CDR1 and CDR2 are SGHVS and FQNEAQ. V dropped 1 base and J dropped 4; count of bases not matched to a gene: 3. CDR3 bases: TGTGCCAGCAGCTTAGTAGCGGGAGAGGCAGATACGCAGTATTTT. It specifies CASSLVAGEADTQYF.

The chain employs TRBV7-2 and TRBJ1-1; a possible D gene is TRBD1 (5 bases). Trimming took off 5 bases at V and 1 base at J, with 8 bases between the two ends. Germline values: CDR1 SGHTA, CDR2 FQGNSA. The CDR3 totals 13 residues. Written as DNA, the CDR3 is TGTGCCAGCAGCCTAGGGGCGAACACTGAAGCTTTCTTT. Encoded protein: CASSLGANTEAFF. The full variable domain, in which reference TRBV7-2 and TRBJ1-1 provide the parts outside the CDR3, is GAGVSQSPSNKVTEKGKDVELRCDPISGHTALYWYRQSLGQGLEFLIYFQGNSAPDKSGLPSDRFSAERTGGSVSTLTIQRTQQEDSAVYLCASSLGANTEAFFGQGTRLTVV.

This rearrangement joins TRBV29-1 to TRBJ2-7, with 9 bases matching TRBD2. This CDR3 contains 14 residues. The trim removed 4 bases at V and 4 bases at J, leaving 8 bases unmatched. The germline gives CDR1 SQVTM, CDR2 ANQGSEA. The CDR3 protein is CSVVPSGRTYEQYF. In nucleotides, the CDR3 is TGCAGCGTTGTGCCCAGCGGGAGGACTTACGAGCAGTACTTC.

This clonotype has more than one count but fewer than ten. The rearrangement uses TRBV20-1 and TRBJ2-1; no definite D call. The length of the CDR3 is 10 residues. Trimming removed 5 bases from V and 8 bases from J, with 7 bases in between. Germline V gene data show CDR1 as DFQATT and CDR2 as SNEGSKA (reference sequence). The CDR3 DNA sequence: TGCAGTGCTCTAGGCTATGAGCAGTTCTTC. Amino acids: CSALGYEQFF.

This clonotype was found a few times. The gene calls are TRBV7-3 and TRBJ1-2; no definite D call. V was trimmed by 3 bases and J by 5 bases, leaving 7 bases between them. This CDR3 comprises 12 residues. In germline, CDR1 is SGHTA, CDR2 FQGTGA. CDR3 sequence: CASSFSGYGYTF. The CDR3 DNA reads as TGTGCCAGCAGCTTTAGTGGATATGGCTACACCTTC.

This sequence joins TRBV7-3 and TRBJ1-1; no firm D call. Trimming took off 5 bases at V and 4 bases at J, with 14 bases between the two ends. Germline V lookup: CDR1 SGHTA, CDR2 FQGTGA. The length of the CDR3 is 14 residues. The CDR3: CASSPRPRGTEAFF. CDR3 sequence (DNA): TGTGCCAGCAGCCCACGACCCCGGGGCACTGAAGCTTTCTTT. The full variable domain, its missing parts supplied by reference TRBV7-3 and TRBJ1-1, is GAGVSQTPSNKVTEKGKYVELRCDPISGHTALYWYRQSLGQGPEFLIYFQGTGAADDSGLPNDRFFAVRPEGSVSTLKIQRTERGDSAVYLCASSPRPRGTEAFFGQGTRLTVV.

The chain has TRBV7-2 and TRBJ2-1, with 9 bases that match TRBD1. The V gene end was trimmed by 1 base and the J gene end by 8 bases; junction bases not matched to a gene: 6. In germline, CDR1 is SGHTA, CDR2 FQGNSA. CDR3 length: 15 residues. CDR3 sequence: CASSLVGQGFYEQFF. Written as DNA, the CDR3 is TGTGCCAGCAGCTTAGTGGGACAGGGCTTTTATGAGCAGTTCTTC.

The CDR3 DNA reads as TGTGCCAGCAGCCTGGGGACTAGCGGGAGACGGGAGACCCAGTACTTC. This codes for CASSLGTSGRRETQYF. The chain joins TRBV7-6 to TRBJ2-5; 14 nucleotides line up with TRBD2. V gave up 5 bases and J gave up 5 bases; unmatched junction bases: 7. The CDR3 covers 16 residues. CDR1 and CDR2 (germline): SGHVS, FNYEAQ.

A few counts support this clonotype. The gene calls are TRBV11-2 and TRBJ2-7, with 8 bases fitting TRBD2. The germline gives CDR1 SGHAT, CDR2 FQNNGV. This CDR3 spans 15 amino acids. V trimming: 4 bases; J trimming: 3 bases; junction bases outside the gene matches: 8. The CDR3 DNA follows: TGTGCCAGCAGCTCCTTAGCGGGAAAAGACTACGAGCAGTACTTC. This codes for CASSSLAGKDYEQYF.

The chain couples TRBV6-2 or TRBV6-3 to TRBJ2-1, with 8 bases identical to TRBD2. The CDR3 extends over 17 amino acids. V was pared by 0 bases and J by 10 bases, with 14 bases of the junction left unmatched. Germline CDR1 MNHEY, CDR2 SVGEGT. The CDR3 sequence is CASSYSTWSGRTGEQFF. CDR3 nucleotide sequence: TGTGCCAGCAGTTACTCGACGTGGAGCGGGAGAACTGGCGAGCAGTTCTTC.

This clonotype was picked up a small number of times. The CDR3 here is CASSYRETSLEQYF. CDR3 in DNA: TGTGCCAGCAGTTACCGAGAGACATCACTCGAGCAGTACTTC. The gene calls are TRBV6-2 or TRBV6-3 and TRBJ2-7; D call uncertain. The CDR3 covers 14 residues. V was shortened by 2 bases and J by 6 bases, with 14 bases between the two germline ends. Germline V CDR1 and CDR2: MNHEY, SVGEGT.

This chain links TRBV20-1 with TRBJ2-6, with D uncertain. The length of the CDR3 is 14 residues. Germline CDR1 DFQATT, CDR2 SNEGSKA (reference sequence). V was shortened by 3 bases and J by 4 bases, with 10 bases between the two germline ends. The CDR3 sequence: CSARHLRGANVLTF. CDR3 sequence (DNA): TGCAGTGCTAGGCACTTAAGAGGGGCCAACGTCCTGACTTTC.

The chain uses TRBV10-3 and TRBJ2-3, with a possible D match to TRBD2 (6 bases). The CDR3 length is 15 residues. Germline V gene data show CDR1 as ENHRY and CDR2 as SYGVKD. Trimming removed 7 bases from V and 1 base from J, with 15 bases in between. CDR3 residues: CAIKGGARRTDTQYF. The DNA of the CDR3 is TGTGCCATCAAAGGCGGGGCCCGCCGCACAGATACGCAGTATTTT.

V and J are TRBV20-1 and TRBJ2-5; D is possibly TRBD1 (6 bases). Looked up from germline, CDR1 is DFQATT and CDR2 is SNEGSKA (reference sequence). Trimming cost V 3 bases and J 5 bases, with 10 bases left between them. This CDR3 is built from 12 residues. The CDR3, as DNA: TGCAGTGCTAGCCCCAGGGGTGAGACCCAGTACTTC. Translated, it gives CSASPRGETQYF.

The chain joins TRBV7-3 to TRBJ2-2, with D possibly TRBD1 on 6 matching bases. Trimming pared 5 bases from V and 7 bases from J, leaving 11 bases between. CDR3 length: 13 residues. Germline assignment: CDR1 SGHTA and CDR2 FQGTGA. DNA of the CDR3: TGTGCCAGCAGCCCGGGACACCTCGGGGAGCTGTTTTTT. This encodes CASSPGHLGELFF.

This chain uses TRBV7-3 with TRBJ2-6; weak D call: TRBD2 (5 bases). V was cut by 0 bases and J by 0 bases, with 6 bases left in between. This CDR3 is built from 16 residues. Germline-derived CDR1 and CDR2 are SGHTA and FQGTGA. CDR3 protein: CASSLTRDSGANVLTF. The CDR3 nucleotides read TGTGCCAGCAGCTTAACCCGGGACTCTGGGGCCAACGTCCTGACTTTC.

The genes are TRBV6-1 and TRBJ1-1; 9 nucleotides align to TRBD1. The CDR3 contains 15 residues. Unmatched junction bases numbered 14, after V lost 10 bases and J lost 5 bases. The germline CDR1 and CDR2 sequences are MNHNS and SASEGT. The CDR3 loop reads CAIRDRDTFPTEAFF. For the CDR3, the DNA is TGTGCCATCCGGGACAGGGACACCTTCCCGACTGAAGCTTTCTTT.

J is TRBJ1-4 and V is TRBV6-5; the D is unclear. The V end lost 0 bases, the J end lost 0 bases, and 8 bases lay between the germline ends. The CDR3 totals 16 residues. Per germline, CDR1 MNHEY and CDR2 SVGAGI. The CDR3 DNA reads TGTGCCAGCAGTTACTCGACTGGGGCAACTAATGAAAAACTGTTTTTT. Protein product: CASSYSTGATNEKLFF.

For this clonotype: The conserved final phenylalanine or tryptophan is absent from the CDR3, which likely points to a read error. In nucleotides, the CDR3 is TGTGCCAGCAGCTCGGGACAGGGGACCTATGGCTACACCCTC. This sequence encodes CASSSGQGTYGYTL. V is TRBV7-2 and J is TRBJ1-2; 10 bases match TRBD1. V dropped 4 bases and J dropped 4; count of bases not matched to a gene: 3. Germline V lookup: CDR1 SGHTA, CDR2 FQGNSA. The CDR3 runs 14 residues.

This chain links TRBV20-1 with TRBJ2-7; D could derive from TRBD1 or TRBD2 (7 bases each). The length of the CDR3 is 14 residues. The V gene lost 3 bases and the J gene lost 4 bases, with 16 bases spanning the gap. The germline V gene encodes CDR1 DFQATT and CDR2 SNEGSKA (reference sequence). CDR3 coding DNA: TGCAGTGCTAGCAGCGGGACAGACCTTTACGAGCAGTACTTC. Its protein product is CSASSGTDLYEQYF.